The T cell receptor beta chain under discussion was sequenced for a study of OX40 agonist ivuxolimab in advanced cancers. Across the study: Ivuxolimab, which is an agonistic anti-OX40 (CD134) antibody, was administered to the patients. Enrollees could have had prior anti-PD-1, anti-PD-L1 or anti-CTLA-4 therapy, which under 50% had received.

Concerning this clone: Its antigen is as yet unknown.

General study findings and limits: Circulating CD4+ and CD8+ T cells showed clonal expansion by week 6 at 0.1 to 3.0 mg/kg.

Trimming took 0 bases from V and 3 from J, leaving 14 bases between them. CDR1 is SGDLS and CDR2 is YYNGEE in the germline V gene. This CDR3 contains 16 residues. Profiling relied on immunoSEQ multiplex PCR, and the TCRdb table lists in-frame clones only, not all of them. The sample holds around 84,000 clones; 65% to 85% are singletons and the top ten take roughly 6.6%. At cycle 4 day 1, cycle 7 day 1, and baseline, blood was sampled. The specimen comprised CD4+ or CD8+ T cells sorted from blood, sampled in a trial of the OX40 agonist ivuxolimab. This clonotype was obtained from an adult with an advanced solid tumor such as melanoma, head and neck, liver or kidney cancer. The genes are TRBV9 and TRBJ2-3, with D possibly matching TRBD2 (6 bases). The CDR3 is CASSVGISGGTDTQYF. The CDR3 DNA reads TGTGCCAGCAGCGTAGGGATTAGCGGAGGTACAGATACGCAGTATTTT.